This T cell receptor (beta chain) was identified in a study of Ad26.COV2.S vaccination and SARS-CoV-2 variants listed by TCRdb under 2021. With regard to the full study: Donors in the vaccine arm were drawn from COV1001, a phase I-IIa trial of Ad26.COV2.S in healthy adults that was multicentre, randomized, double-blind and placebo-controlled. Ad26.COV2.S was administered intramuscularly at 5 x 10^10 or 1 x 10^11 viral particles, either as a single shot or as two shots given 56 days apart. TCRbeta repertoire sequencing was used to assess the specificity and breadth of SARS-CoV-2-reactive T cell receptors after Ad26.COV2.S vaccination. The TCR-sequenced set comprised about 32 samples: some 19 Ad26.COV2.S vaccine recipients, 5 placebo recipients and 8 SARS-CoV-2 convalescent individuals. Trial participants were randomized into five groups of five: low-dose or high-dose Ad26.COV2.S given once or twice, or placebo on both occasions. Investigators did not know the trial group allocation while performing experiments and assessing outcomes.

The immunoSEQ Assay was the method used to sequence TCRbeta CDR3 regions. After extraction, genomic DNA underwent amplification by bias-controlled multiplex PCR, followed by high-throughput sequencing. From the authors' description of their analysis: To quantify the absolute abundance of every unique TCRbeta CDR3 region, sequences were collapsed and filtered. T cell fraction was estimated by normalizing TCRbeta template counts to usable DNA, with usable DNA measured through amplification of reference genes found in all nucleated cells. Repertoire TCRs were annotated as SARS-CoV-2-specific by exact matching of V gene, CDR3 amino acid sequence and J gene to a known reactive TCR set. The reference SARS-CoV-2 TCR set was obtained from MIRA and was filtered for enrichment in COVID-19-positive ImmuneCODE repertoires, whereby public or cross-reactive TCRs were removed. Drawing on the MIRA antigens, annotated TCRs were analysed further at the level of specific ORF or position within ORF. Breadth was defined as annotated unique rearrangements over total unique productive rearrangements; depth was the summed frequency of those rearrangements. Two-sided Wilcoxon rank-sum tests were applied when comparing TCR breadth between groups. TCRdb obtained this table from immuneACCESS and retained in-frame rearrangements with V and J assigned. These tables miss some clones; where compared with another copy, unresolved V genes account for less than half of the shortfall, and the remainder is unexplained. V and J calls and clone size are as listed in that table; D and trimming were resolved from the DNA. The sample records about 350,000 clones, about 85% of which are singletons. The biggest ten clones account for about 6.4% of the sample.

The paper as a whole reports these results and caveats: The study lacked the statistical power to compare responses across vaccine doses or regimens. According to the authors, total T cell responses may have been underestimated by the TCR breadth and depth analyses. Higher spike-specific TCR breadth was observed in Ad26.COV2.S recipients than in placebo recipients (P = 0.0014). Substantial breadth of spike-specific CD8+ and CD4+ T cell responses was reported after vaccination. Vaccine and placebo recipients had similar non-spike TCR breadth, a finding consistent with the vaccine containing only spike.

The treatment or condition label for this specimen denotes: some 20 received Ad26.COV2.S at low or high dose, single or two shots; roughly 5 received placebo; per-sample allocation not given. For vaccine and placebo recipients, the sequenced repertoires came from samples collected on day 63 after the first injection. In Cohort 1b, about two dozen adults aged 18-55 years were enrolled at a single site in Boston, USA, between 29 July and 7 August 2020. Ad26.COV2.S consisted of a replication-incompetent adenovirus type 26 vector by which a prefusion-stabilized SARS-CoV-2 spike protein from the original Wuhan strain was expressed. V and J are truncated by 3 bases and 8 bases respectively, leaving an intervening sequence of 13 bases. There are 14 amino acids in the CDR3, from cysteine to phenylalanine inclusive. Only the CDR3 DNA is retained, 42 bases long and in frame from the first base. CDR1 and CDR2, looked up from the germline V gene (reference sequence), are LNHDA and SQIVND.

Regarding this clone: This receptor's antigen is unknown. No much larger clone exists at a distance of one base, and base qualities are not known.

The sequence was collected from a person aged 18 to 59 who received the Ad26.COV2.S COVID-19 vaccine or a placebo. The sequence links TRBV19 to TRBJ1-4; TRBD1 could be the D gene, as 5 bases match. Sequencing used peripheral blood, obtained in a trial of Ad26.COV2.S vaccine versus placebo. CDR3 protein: CASSMGGQGEKLFF. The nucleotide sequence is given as TGTGCCAGTAGTATGGGGGGTCAAGGGGAAAAACTGTTTTTT.